A single sample is the source of the 30 T cell receptor beta chains below, sequenced in a study of CD8 T cells in ankylosing spondylitis. TCRdb used MiXCR to reprocess the 5' RACE reads, holding one entry per CDR3 protein. The data hold more than 300,000 distinct CDR3 sequences, with more than 9% observed a single time. Specimen: blood, either unsorted or a sorted T cell fraction (not recorded which). Receptors originate from a female donor with ankylosing spondylitis or in good health (not recorded which).

A few counts support this clonotype. This chain joins TRBV20-1 and TRBJ1-1; the match to TRBD1 covers 7 bases. Trimming cost V 3 bases and J 4 bases; bases outside gene matches: 5. The germline gives CDR1 DFQATT, CDR2 SNEGSKA (reference sequence). The CDR3 has 13 amino acids. DNA of the CDR3: TGCAGTGCTAGGCGACAGGGTGGCACTGAAGCTTTCTTT. Translating gives CSARRQGGTEAFF.

This clonotype was recorded many times. This sequence joins TRBV16 and TRBJ2-5; D ambiguous. The CDR3 is 12 amino acids. The V gene's germline CDR1 is KGHSY and CDR2 FQNENV. The ends were cut back, 5 bases at V and 2 bases at J, with 6 bases in the middle. The CDR3 DNA reads as TGTGCCAGCAGCGCTATGCAAGAGACCCAGTACTTC. This sequence encodes CASSAMQETQYF.

The chain couples TRBV5-1 to TRBJ2-6, with no clear D. Looked up from germline, CDR1 is SGHRS and CDR2 is YFSETQ. The V end lost 2 bases, the J end lost 0 bases, and 6 bases lay between the germline ends. This CDR3 is built from 15 residues. CDR3 loop: CASSFLNSGANVLTF. For the CDR3, the DNA is TGCGCCAGCAGCTTTCTAAACTCTGGGGCCAACGTCCTGACTTTC.

This clonotype was picked up many times. The genes are TRBV20-1 and TRBJ2-7; D is unclear. V lost 6 bases and J lost 4, with 10 bases in between. The CDR3 covers 11 residues. The germline gives CDR1 DFQATT, CDR2 SNEGSKA (reference sequence). CDR3 amino acids: CSAPIAYEQYF. The CDR3 nucleotides are TGCAGTGCCCCAATTGCGTACGAGCAGTACTTC.

In this sample, this clonotype turned up many times. The CDR3 nucleotides read TGTGCCAGCGCGGGGCTCTACGAGCAGTACTTC. Amino acid sequence: CASAGLYEQYF. This sequence joins TRBV27 and TRBJ2-7; the D gene is possibly TRBD2 (6 bases). CDR1 and CDR2 (germline): MNHEY, SMNVEV (reference sequence). With 8 bases removed from V and 3 bases from J, the gap between germline ends came to 8 bases. CDR3 length: 11 residues.

Notes on this clonotype: It may be a read error: a sequence one base away is much more abundant. The chain recombines TRBV7-9 with TRBJ2-3; 7 bases are shared with TRBD2. V lost 2 bases and J lost 0; bases outside the gene matches: 8. Germline-derived CDR1 and CDR2 are SEHNR and FQNEAQ (reference sequence). This CDR3 comprises 17 residues. The CDR3 spells CASSLRAAGWSTDTQYF. The CDR3 nucleotides read TGTGCCAGCAGCTTACGGGCAGCGGGATGGAGCACAGATACGCAGTATTTT.

This clonotype has a count of ten or more. The rearrangement links TRBV5-1 to TRBJ1-6, with a weak D call TRBD1 (6 bases). In germline, CDR1 is SGHRS, CDR2 YFSETQ. The CDR3 loop spans 14 amino acids. V lost 7 bases to trimming and J lost 0 bases, with 8 bases between them. This chain's CDR3 is CASRDISYNSPLHF. The CDR3 region has the DNA TGCGCCAGCCGGGACATCTCCTATAATTCACCCCTCCACTTT.

This clonotype was seen at least ten times. V and J are TRBV20-1 and TRBJ2-3; 9 positions match TRBD2. This CDR3 spans 18 amino acids. From germline, CDR1 is DFQATT and CDR2 SNEGSKA (reference sequence). The J segment lost 4 bases and the V segment lost 0 bases, leaving 14 bases of the junction unmatched. The CDR3 sequence is CSARDVREGRVLADTQYF. CDR3 in DNA: TGCAGTGCTAGAGATGTGCGGGAGGGCCGAGTGTTGGCAGATACGCAGTATTTT.

This clonotype was seen at least ten times. This chain joins TRBV20-1 and TRBJ2-3, with D unclear. Germline values: CDR1 DFQATT, CDR2 SNEGSKA (reference sequence). The CDR3 loop spans 12 amino acids. V dropped 6 bases and J dropped 5 bases, with 12 bases sitting between them. DNA of the CDR3: TGCAGTGCCGAGCTGGGCGGAGATACGCAGTATTTT. Encoded protein: CSAELGGDTQYF.

This clonotype turned up a few times. V is TRBV27 and J is TRBJ1-5; D is unresolved. Germline V gene lookup returns CDR1 MNHEY and CDR2 SMNVEV (reference sequence). V was cut by 6 bases and J by 0 bases, with 9 bases left in between. CDR3 length: 14 amino acids. As DNA, the CDR3 is TGTGCCAGCAGGCCCGCGGTTAGCAATCAGCCCCAGCATTTT. Amino acids: CASRPAVSNQPQHF.

The chain employs TRBV5-1 and TRBJ2-5; D is undetermined. Germline V lookup: CDR1 SGHRS, CDR2 YFSETQ. CDR3 size: 13 residues. With 5 bases removed from V and 3 bases from J, the gap between germline ends came to 11 bases. The CDR3 is CASRPSPEETQYF. The DNA for the CDR3 is TGCGCCAGCAGACCGAGTCCCGAAGAGACCCAGTACTTC.

This clonotype was seen many times. The rearrangement links TRBV12-3 or TRBV12-4 to TRBJ1-4, with TRBD1 identical over 7 bases. This CDR3 contains 15 residues. The V segment lost 5 bases and the J segment 5 bases; nucleotides outside the gene matches: 8. The CDR3 spells CASSPGGTVNEKLFF. Here the CDR3 DNA reads TGTGCCAGCAGTCCCGGCGGGACAGTGAATGAAAAACTGTTTTTT.

The table lists this clonotype with many counts. The rearrangement joins TRBV12-3 or TRBV12-4 to TRBJ2-7; D is unresolved. With 5 bases removed from V and 7 bases from J, the gap between germline ends came to 12 bases. There are 12 residues in the CDR3. The CDR3 loop is CASSRHLGEQYF. DNA of the CDR3: TGTGCCAGCAGTCGACACCTTGGAGAGCAGTACTTC.

Only a few counts were recorded for this clonotype. This chain uses TRBV7-9 with TRBJ1-6; 8 positions match TRBD1. Losses at the gene ends were 4 bases for V and 6 bases for J; bases not matched to a gene: 5. Germline V CDR1 and CDR2: SEHNR, FQNEAQ (reference sequence). The CDR3 spans 15 residues. The CDR3 region is CASSSGQVLNSPLHF. Written as DNA, the CDR3 is TGTGCCAGCAGCTCGGGACAGGTTCTTAATTCACCCCTCCACTTT.

The J gene is TRBJ2-3, the V gene TRBV11-2, with 9 positions matching TRBD2. CDR1 and CDR2 (germline): SGHAT, FQNNGV. With 5 bases clipped from V and 3 bases from J, the junction kept 9 bases outside the gene matches. This CDR3 is built from 16 residues. The CDR3: CASSKSGRRATDTQYF. As DNA, the CDR3 is TGTGCCAGCAGCAAAAGCGGGAGGAGGGCAACAGATACGCAGTATTTT.

This clonotype was detected many times. This sequence joins TRBV18 and TRBJ1-2, with D tentatively TRBD1 (5 bases). The CDR3 is made up of 14 amino acids. The V end was cut by 2 bases, the J end by 4 bases, with 11 bases between. The germline gives CDR1 KGHSH, CDR2 LQKENI. The CDR3 loop reads CASSPEGSRYGYTF. Written as DNA, the CDR3 is TGTGCCAGCTCACCAGAGGGGAGTCGCTATGGCTACACCTTC. The entire variable domain, with the rest obtained from reference TRBV18 and TRBJ1-2, is as follows: NAGVMQNPRHLVRRRGQEARLRCSPMKGHSHVYWYRQLPEEGLKFMVYLQKENIIDESGMPKERFSAEFPKEGPSILRIQQVVRGDSAAYFCASSPEGSRYGYTFGSGTRLTVV.

The sample holds many counts of this clonotype. This chain links TRBV28 with TRBJ2-5; D may match TRBD1 or TRBD2 (5 bases each). The CDR3 is 14 amino acids. Germline assignment: CDR1 MDHEN and CDR2 SYDVKM. Trimming stripped 3 bases from V and 2 bases from J, with 10 bases between. The CDR3 reads CASSFIGAQETQYF. In DNA, the CDR3 is TGTGCCAGCAGTTTCATCGGGGCTCAAGAGACCCAGTACTTC.

This clonotype was seen at least ten times. V gene TRBV20-1 combines with J gene TRBJ1-2, with D uncertain. This CDR3 region has 11 residues. V lost 4 bases, J lost 3 bases, and 6 bases lay in between. The V gene's germline CDR1 is DFQATT and CDR2 SNEGSKA (reference sequence). The CDR3 sequence: CSANEDYGYTF. In nucleotides, the CDR3 is TGCAGTGCTAATGAGGACTATGGCTACACCTTC.

This clonotype was counted many times. The chain couples TRBV6-2 or TRBV6-3 to TRBJ2-3; D gene ambiguous. Deletions cut 4 bases from V and 0 bases from J, with 20 bases between. The CDR3 contains 18 residues. The germline V gene has CDR1 MNHEY and CDR2 SVGEGT. The CDR3 loop is CASSSPKGIPLSTDTQYF. DNA of the CDR3: TGTGCCAGCAGTTCCCCGAAGGGTATTCCGTTGAGCACAGATACGCAGTATTTT.

This clonotype showed up many times. The chain is built from TRBV20-1 and TRBJ2-5, with 7 bases that match TRBD2. J gave up 4 bases and V 0 bases, and 2 bases lay outside the gene matches. The CDR3 is 13 residues long. The germline gives CDR1 DFQATT, CDR2 SNEGSKA (reference sequence). CDR3 DNA sequence: TGCAGTGCTAGAGATGCGGGGGTAGAGACCCAGTACTTC. Its protein product is CSARDAGVETQYF.

This clonotype was detected only a few times. As DNA, the CDR3 is TGTGCCAGCAGCCGTGGGGCGGGGTCCTACAATGAGCAGTTCTTC. It specifies CASSRGAGSYNEQFF. V and J are TRBV7-9 and TRBJ2-1; a possible D gene is TRBD2 (6 bases). Trimming cost V 5 bases and J 1 base, with 12 bases left between them. The CDR3 is 15 amino acids. The germline V gene has CDR1 SEHNR and CDR2 FQNEAQ (reference sequence).

This clonotype was detected many times. The J gene is TRBJ2-7, the V gene TRBV20-1; weak D call: TRBD1 (6 bases). The CDR3 consists of 15 residues. V was trimmed by 6 bases and J by 1 base, leaving 19 bases between them. From germline, CDR1 is DFQATT and CDR2 SNEGSKA (reference sequence). CDR3 protein: CSAMNRDYSSYEQYF. DNA of the CDR3: TGCAGTGCCATGAACAGGGATTACTCATCCTACGAGCAGTACTTC.

This clonotype was observed a handful of times. The genes are TRBV19 and TRBJ2-1, with TRBD1 as a possible D gene (5 bases). Deletions cut 5 bases from V and 15 bases from J, with 23 bases between. The germline V gene has CDR1 LNHDA and CDR2 SQIVND (reference sequence). The CDR3 consists of 14 residues. The CDR3 nucleotides are TGTGCCAGTAGTCCCCTCGACAGCTATGGGTATCCGTTCTTC. It specifies CASSPLDSYGYPFF.

This clonotype was counted a single time. A read error is possible here, since a much larger clone lies one base away. The chain uses TRBV20-1 and TRBJ1-2; D is uncertain. There are 12 residues in the CDR3. Germline loops: CDR1 DFQATT, CDR2 SNEGSKA (reference sequence). The CDR3 region is CSARNYLEGSTF. The CDR3 DNA is TGCAGTGCTAGAAACTATCTCGAGGGCTCCACCTTC.

This clonotype showed up many times. The CDR3 region is CASSLLGQGDVGTQYF. CDR3 DNA: TGCGCCAGCAGCTTGTTAGGACAGGGGGATGTTGGGACCCAGTACTTC. The chain has TRBV5-1 and TRBJ2-5; 10 bases match TRBD1. Germline loops: CDR1 SGHRS, CDR2 YFSETQ. The junction had 10 bases not matched to a gene; V was cut back by 1 base and J by 7 bases. This CDR3 spans 16 amino acids.

Only a few counts were recorded for this clonotype. The gene calls are TRBV19 and TRBJ2-2; 9 bases line up with TRBD2. V was clipped by 11 bases and J by 4 bases; unmatched bases: 8. Germline CDR1 LNHDA, CDR2 SQIVND (reference sequence). The CDR3 consists of 14 residues. CDR3 sequence reads: CAWGGRGVTGELFF. CDR3 in DNA: TGTGCCTGGGGCGGGAGGGGAGTCACCGGGGAGCTGTTTTTT.

This clonotype was detected ten times or more. The chain combines TRBV20-1 with TRBJ2-5; TRBD1 aligns across 7 bases. Germline CDR1 DFQATT, CDR2 SNEGSKA (reference sequence). CDR3 length: 15 amino acids. The junction had 14 bases not matched to a gene; V was cut back by 5 bases and J by 5 bases. The CDR3 DNA follows: TGCAGTGCTCGACAGGGATTAACTCCTTTGGAGACCCAGTACTTC. It specifies CSARQGLTPLETQYF.

V and J are TRBV5-1 and TRBJ2-3; the match to TRBD1 covers 11 bases. The CDR3 length is 19 residues. The germline V gene has CDR1 SGHRS and CDR2 YFSETQ. Losses at the gene ends were 4 bases for V and 0 bases for J; bases not matched to a gene: 13. Here the CDR3 DNA reads TGCGCCAGCAGCCTGGAGGGTCGGGACAGGGGGACTAGCACAGATACGCAGTATTTT. Its translation: CASSLEGRDRGTSTDTQYF.

This clonotype was counted ten times or more. The chain links TRBV6-5 to TRBJ2-3; the match to TRBD2 covers 9 bases. Germline values: CDR1 MNHEY, CDR2 SVGAGI. V lost 0 bases and J lost 6; bases outside the gene matches: 13. The CDR3 extends over 18 amino acids. CDR3 coding DNA: TGTGCCAGCAGTTACTCGAGGTGGAAGCGGGGGGTTGTGGATACGCAGTATTTT. Its translation is CASSYSRWKRGVVDTQYF.

Worth noting for this clonotype: A much larger clonotype is one base distant, so this may be a read error. This chain joins TRBV12-3 or TRBV12-4 and TRBJ1-5; perhaps TRBD1 as D (5 bases). CDR3 length: 17 residues. V gave up 4 bases and J gave up 3 bases, with 19 bases separating them. The CDR3, as DNA: TGTGCCAGCAGTTCCCTGGCAGGGAGGAACGACAATCAGCCCCAGCATTTT. This encodes CASSSLAGRNDNQPQHF.